The T cell receptor beta chain under discussion was sequenced for a study of OX40 agonist ivuxolimab in advanced cancers. For the study in its entirety: Ivuxolimab was an agonistic, fully human IgG2 monoclonal antibody directed against OX40 (CD134), a costimulatory receptor. Intravenous ivuxolimab was administered to patients every 2 weeks at six dose levels: 0.01, 0.1, 0.3, 1.5, 3 and 10 mg/kg. Of the approximately 50 patients in dose escalation, some 20 had hepatocellular carcinoma, about 15 had melanoma, 9 had renal cell carcinoma and 9 had head and neck cancer. The dose-escalation cohort was 82.7% male with a mean age of around 62 years, ranging from about 23 to 85. Prior anti-PD-1, anti-PD-L1 or anti-CTLA-4 therapy was permitted, and checkpoint inhibitors had been received by about 37% of dose-escalation patients. Partial responses occurred in three dose-escalation patients: two with cutaneous melanoma and one with hepatocellular carcinoma. Peripheral TCRbeta sequencing aimed to test whether ivuxolimab altered TCR sequence diversity and caused clonal T-cell expansion. The paper describes the monotherapy dose-escalation part (N = 52 patients) of the phase I trial of ivuxolimab.

Patients with autoimmune disease history or receiving systemic immunosuppression were excluded from the trial. Peripheral blood for TCR sequencing was collected from all dose cohorts at baseline, on cycle 4 day 1, and on cycle 7 day 1. Samples were obtained from an open-label, multicenter, first-in-human phase I dose-escalation trial of ivuxolimab. Adults with locally advanced or metastatic head and neck squamous cell, hepatocellular, melanoma or renal cell carcinoma were enrolled in the trial. CD4+ and CD8+ T cells were sorted separately from peripheral blood before TCR sequencing. Reading from cysteine to phenylalanine, the CDR3 counts 16 amino acids. Only the CDR3 DNA stays, 48 bases, in frame from base 1. V is pared back by 4 bases and J by 0 bases, with 15 bases lying between the germline termini. CDR1 and CDR2 are drawn from the germline V gene (reference sequence): MNHNY, SVGAGI. A word on this clone: This clone's antigen is unknown. Base quality data are lacking; no much larger clone is found one base away.

To sequence the TCRbeta CDR3 region, genomic DNA was isolated from the sorted cells. TCRbeta CDR3 regions were sequenced using the immunoSEQ Assay. TCRdb provides this immuneACCESS table in a form limited to in-frame rearrangements. Some clones are lacking; in checked studies, under half of them reflect an unresolved V gene, and why the rest are absent is not known. Here the sample has about 54,000 clones; approximately 90% occur a single time. The ten largest clones capture approximately 12% of the sample. Overall study results and their limits: Which antigens the clonally expanded peripheral T cells were specific for was not determined. Partial responders in the 0.1-3.0 mg/kg groups had among the lowest normalized peripheral clonal expansion, especially among CD8+ T cells. Low levels of normalized T-cell clonal expansion were also shown by some nonresponding patients. After ivuxolimab, CD8+ T cells had more expanded clones than CD4+ T cells on average. At doses of 0.1 to 3.0 mg/kg, clonal expansion of both CD4+ and CD8+ blood T cells was observed from baseline to week 6.

The chain uses TRBV6-6 and TRBJ1-1, and possibly TRBD1, on 5 matching bases. This clonotype was obtained from an adult with an advanced solid tumor such as melanoma, head and neck, liver or kidney cancer. Sequencing used CD4+ or CD8+ T cells sorted from blood, obtained in a trial of the OX40 agonist ivuxolimab. The CDR3 corresponds to CASSFGGSTLNTEAFF. The nucleotide sequence is TGTGCCAGCAGTTTCGGGGGTTCAACCCTGAACACTGAAGCTTTCTTT.